Detailed here is one TCR beta chain. Its antigen remains unidentified. The data stem from a study of cytomegalovirus exposure and HLA in healthy donors. Study-level points and caveats: Many donors carried some public TCRs, although rarity characterized most TCR sequences.

The PCR was carried out with 60 Vbeta primers and 13 Jbeta primers. TCRdb's table, derived via immunoSEQ multiplex PCR, lists solely in-frame clones and lacks some. The profile shows tens of thousands of clones, about 73% of them singletons. The clonotype originates from a woman under 40 in good health and CMV-seronegative. The sequencing input was PBMCs.

For the CDR3, the DNA is TGTGCCATCAGTGCCCGACAGGGGAAGGAGACCCAGTACTTC. Translating gives CAISARQGKETQYF. The rearrangement joins TRBV10-3 to TRBJ2-5; 8 nucleotides line up with TRBD1. Germline CDR1 and CDR2: ENHRY and SYGVKD. V lost 4 bases, J lost 5 bases, and 6 bases stayed unmatched. This CDR3 contains 14 residues.